This is a list of T cell receptor beta chains from one sample in a study of long-term antiretroviral therapy in people with HIV. Using immunoSEQ multiplex PCR, the repertoire was profiled, and TCRdb retains in-frame clones only, with some absent. This sample has 15,000 to 20,000 clones, with 78% found just once. The source material was unsorted PBMCs, sampled 0.3 years after starting antiretroviral therapy. The receptor source for this set is a woman aged 45-65 years with HIV. Each CDR3 is given with its conserved first and last residue. D genes are given only for firm matches. A clone size is listed for some rows: how often the clone was seen (once, few, many), or a class if it is expanded.

CDR3aa	CDR3nt	j_gene	abundance	v_gene	d_gene
CASSPWGGGQTQYF	TGTGCCAGCAGCCCCTGGGGGGGCGGGCAGACCCAGTACTTC	TRBJ2-5	-	TRBV9	-
CASSPPGGVTEAFF	TGTGCCAGCAGCCCCCCGGGGGGGGTCACTGAAGCTTTCTTT	TRBJ1-1	-	TRBV6-5	-
CASSLAMTANSPLHF	TGCGCCAGCAGCTTGGCGATGACAGCCAATTCACCCCTCCACTTT	TRBJ1-6	few	TRBV5-1	-
CAWRLTSGVAGELFF	TGTGCCTGGAGGCTCACTAGCGGGGTGGCCGGGGAGCTGTTTTTT	TRBJ2-2	-	TRBV30	TRBD2
CASSLSWGTQYF	TGTGCCAGCAGCTTATCTTGGGGTACGCAGTATTTT	TRBJ2-3	-	TRBV11-1	-
CASSLDGWGTDTQYF	TGTGCCAGCAGCTTAGATGGCTGGGGCACAGATACGCAGTATTTT	TRBJ2-3	-	TRBV11-2	-
CASSVGGRNTEAFF	TGTGCCAGCAGCGTGGGGGGCAGGAACACTGAAGCTTTCTTT	TRBJ1-1	-	TRBV9	-
CASTLADTQYF	TGCGCCAGCACCTTAGCGGATACGCAGTATTTT	TRBJ2-3	once	TRBV10-2	-
CASSFGVRGELFF	TGTGCCAGCAGCTTCGGGGTGCGCGGGGAGCTGTTTTTT	TRBJ2-2	-	TRBV7-2	-
CASKPGTGSTEAFF	TGTGCCAGCAAGCCCGGGACAGGGTCCACTGAAGCTTTCTTT	TRBJ1-1	-	TRBV10-3	TRBD1
CASSSGKNSPLHF	TGTGCCAGCAGTTCCGGAAAGAATTCACCCCTCCACTTT	TRBJ1-6	few	TRBV6-5	-
CASSRRGEQYF	TGTGCCAGTAGTCGGAGGGGCGAGCAGTACTTC	TRBJ2-7	-	TRBV19	-
CASSVVPIAQGTTEAFF	TGTGCCAGCAGCGTCGTACCCATCGCGCAGGGGACCACTGAAGCTTTCTTT	TRBJ1-1	-	TRBV9	-
CASSYNHRPGELFF	TGTGCCAGCAGTTACAATCACAGGCCCGGGGAGCTGTTTTTT	TRBJ2-2	-	TRBV6-5	-
CASSYSGASGEYEQYF	TGTGCCAGCAGTTACTCGGGGGCTAGCGGGGAATACGAGCAGTACTTC	TRBJ2-7	-	TRBV6-5	TRBD2
CASSLGNTIYF	TGTGCCAGCAGCTTAGGAAACACCATATATTTT	TRBJ1-3	-	TRBV7-9	-
CASSQDRGRVERNEQFF	TGCGCCAGCAGCCAAGATCGAGGCAGGGTAGAACGCAATGAGCAGTTCTTC	TRBJ2-1	-	TRBV4-1	-
CASSLASGSSTDTQYF	TGTGCCAGCAGCTTGGCTAGCGGGTCTAGCACAGATACGCAGTATTTT	TRBJ2-3	-	TRBV7-3	TRBD2
CASSDVGYYEQYF	TGTGCCAGCAGTGATGTAGGGTACTACGAGCAGTACTTC	TRBJ2-7	-	TRBV2	-
CASKAGLGYEQYF	TGTGCCAGTAAAGCAGGACTGGGCTACGAGCAGTACTTC	TRBJ2-7	-	TRBV19	-
CAYRPGQGISNEQFF	TGTGCCTACAGACCGGGACAGGGGATTTCTAATGAGCAGTTCTTC	TRBJ2-1	-	TRBV30	TRBD1
CASNNRGLGEKLFF	TGTGCCAGCAACAACAGGGGTTTGGGTGAAAAACTGTTTTTT	TRBJ1-4	-	TRBV6-5	TRBD1
CASSLGGLGYTF	TGCGCCAGCAGTCTGGGGGGCCTTGGCTACACCTTC	TRBJ1-2	-	TRBV23-1	-
CASSRRRGTGDTEAFF	TGTGCCAGCTCGCGTAGGAGGGGGACAGGGGACACTGAAGCTTTCTTT	TRBJ1-1	-	TRBV18	TRBD1
CASSAGQGGYGYTF	TGTGCCAGCAGCGCCGGACAGGGAGGCTATGGCTACACCTTC	TRBJ1-2	few	TRBV5-4	TRBD1
CATTQPNTDTQYF	TGTGCCACAACACAACCGAACACAGATACGCAGTATTTT	TRBJ2-3	-	TRBV7-9	-
CASSFGQNSNQPQHF	TGTGCCAGTAGTTTCGGACAGAATAGCAATCAGCCCCAGCATTTT	TRBJ1-5	-	TRBV19	-
CASMRSNTGELFF	TGTGCCAGTATGAGATCTAACACCGGGGAGCTGTTTTTT	TRBJ2-2	medium-sized	TRBV19	-
CASSPTRDYYNEQFF	TGCGCCAGCTCGCCCACCCGGGACTACTACAATGAGCAGTTCTTC	TRBJ2-1	-	TRBV4-1	TRBD2
CASSSQGIRVSYTF	TGTGCCAGCAGTTCACAGGGGATACGGGTTTCCTACACCTTC	TRBJ1-2	few	TRBV2	TRBD1
CASRRVRTNTGELFF	TGTGCCAGCAGGAGGGTCAGAACGAACACCGGGGAGCTGTTTTTT	TRBJ2-2	-	TRBV25-1	-
CASSLFDSLQETQYF	TGTGCCAGCAGCTTATTCGACAGCCTCCAAGAGACCCAGTACTTC	TRBJ2-5	few	TRBV7-8	-
CAWSVLNQPQHF	TGTGCCTGGAGTGTCCTCAATCAGCCCCAGCATTTT	TRBJ1-5	few	TRBV30	-
CASSQAGFEEQYF	TGTGCCAGCAGCCAGGCCGGGTTTGAGGAGCAGTACTTC	TRBJ2-7	-	TRBV11-3	-
CASSFQGATNSPLHF	TGTGCCAGCAGCTTCCAGGGGGCTACGAATTCACCCCTCCACTTT	TRBJ1-6	-	TRBV5-6	TRBD1
CASSERGSGNEKLFF	TGTGCCAGCAGTGAACGAGGGAGCGGGAATGAAAAACTGTTTTTT	TRBJ1-4	-	TRBV6-1	-
CASSLEGRQETQYF	TGCGCCAGCAGCTTGGAGGGCAGGCAAGAGACCCAGTACTTC	TRBJ2-5	-	TRBV5-1	-
CASSLDSNQPQHF	TGTGCCAGCAGCTTAGATAGCAATCAGCCCCAGCATTTT	TRBJ1-5	few	TRBV5-4	-